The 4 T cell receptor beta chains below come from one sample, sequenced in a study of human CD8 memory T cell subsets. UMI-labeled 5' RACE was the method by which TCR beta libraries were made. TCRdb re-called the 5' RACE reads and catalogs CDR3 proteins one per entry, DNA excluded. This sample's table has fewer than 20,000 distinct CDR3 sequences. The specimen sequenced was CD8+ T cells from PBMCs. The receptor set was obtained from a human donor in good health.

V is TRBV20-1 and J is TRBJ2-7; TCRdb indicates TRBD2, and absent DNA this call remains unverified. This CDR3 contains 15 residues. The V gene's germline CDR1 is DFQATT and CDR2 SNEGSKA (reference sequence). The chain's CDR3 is CSARDVSGRQHEQYF.

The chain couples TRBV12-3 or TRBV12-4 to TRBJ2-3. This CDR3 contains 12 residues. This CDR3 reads CASSLETDTQYF.

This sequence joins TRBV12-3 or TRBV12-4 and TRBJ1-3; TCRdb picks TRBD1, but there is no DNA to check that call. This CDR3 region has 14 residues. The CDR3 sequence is CASTLPGAGGTIYF.

CDR3 in amino acids: CASSGLGESETQYF. The chain uses TRBV13 and TRBJ2-5; as DNA is missing, the TRBD2 call by TCRdb cannot be tested. CDR3 length: 14 amino acids. Germline V gene sequence: CDR1 PRHDT, CDR2 FYEKMQ (reference sequence).